This T cell receptor (beta chain) was retrieved from a study of blood T cell repertoires in COVID-19. In its sample, this clone was seen once. Libraries were prepared by immunoSEQ multiplex PCR; TCRdb keeps only in-frame clonotypes and omits some of them. This sample has about 210,000 clones; 87% occur once, and the top ten carry about 9.4%. V lost 4 bases to trimming and J lost 3 bases, with 16 bases between them. Germline lookup yields CDR1 SNHLY and CDR2 FYNNEI. The CDR3 runs to 16 residues. The TCR was taken from a man aged 18 to 35 with acute COVID-19. This rearrangement joins TRBV2 to TRBJ2-4; tentative D call: TRBD1 (6 bases). Sequencing was performed on PBMCs or T cells enriched from blood (not recorded which). CDR3 nucleotide sequence: TGTGCCAGCAGTGTCCCCCTACAGGGAGACAAAAACATTCAGTACTTC. This gives the protein CASSVPLQGDKNIQYF. Supplemented by reference TRBV2 and TRBJ2-4, the full variable domain reads EPEVTQTPSHQVTQMGQEVILRCVPISNHLYFYWYRQILGQKVEFLVSFYNNEISEKSEIFDDQFSVERPDGSNFTLKIRSTKLEDSAMYFCASSVPLQGDKNIQYFGAGTRLSVL.